The 30 T cell receptor beta chains presented below share a single source sample, sequenced in a study of blood T cell repertoires in COVID-19. Repertoires were generated with immunoSEQ multiplex PCR, while TCRdb's copy carries only in-frame clones and drops some. The table has around 100,000 clones, roughly nine tenths seen once. What was sequenced was peripheral blood. The receptors originated from a human donor in a cohort sampled during active COVID-19.

This chain joins TRBV9 and TRBJ2-5, with a possible D match to TRBD2 (5 bases). The CDR3 runs to 14 residues. The V and J ends lost 0 bases and 7 bases respectively, with 13 bases between them. The germline gives CDR1 SGDLS, CDR2 YYNGEE. The CDR3 loop reads CASSVGLTEGTQYF. The CDR3 DNA reads as TGTGCCAGCAGCGTAGGGCTCACCGAGGGGACCCAGTACTTC.

This clone was picked up a small number of times. This chain uses TRBV7-9 with TRBJ2-2; no reliable D call. From germline, CDR1 is SEHNR and CDR2 FQNEAQ (reference sequence). The CDR3 has 16 amino acids. Trimming left V 2 bases short and J 3 bases short, with 13 bases between. The CDR3 reads CASSLYSSVDTGELFF. Here the CDR3 DNA reads TGTGCCAGCAGCTTATACAGTTCGGTTGACACCGGGGAGCTGTTTTTT.

This sequence joins TRBV6-2 or TRBV6-3 and TRBJ2-1; 11 bases match TRBD2. With 1 base clipped from V and 3 bases from J, the junction kept 2 bases outside the gene matches. Germline CDR1 and CDR2: MNHEY and SVGEGT. The CDR3 runs 16 residues. The CDR3 sequence: CASSYLGLAGYNEQFF. The CDR3 nucleotides read TGTGCCAGCAGTTACTTAGGACTAGCGGGCTACAATGAGCAGTTCTTC.

The V and J genes are TRBV4-1 and TRBJ2-3; D is unresolved. Trimming left V 3 bases short and J 1 base short, with 23 bases between. Germline lookup yields CDR1 MGHRA and CDR2 YSYEKL. The CDR3 loop spans 19 amino acids. CDR3 in amino acids: CASSQARLGTPLRTDTQYF. Here the CDR3 DNA reads TGCGCCAGCAGCCAGGCCAGGTTGGGCACTCCCCTTCGCACAGATACGCAGTATTTT.

The chain recombines TRBV12-3 or TRBV12-4 with TRBJ2-1; 7 bases match TRBD2. Losses at the gene ends were 5 bases for V and 6 bases for J; bases not matched to a gene: 4. The CDR3 is 13 amino acids. Here the CDR3 reads CASSRRLANEQFF. The DNA for the CDR3 is TGTGCCAGCAGTCGGAGACTAGCCAATGAGCAGTTCTTC.

The chain employs TRBV25-1 and TRBJ2-1, with TRBD2 matching over 14 bases. The CDR3 extends over 16 amino acids. The junction had 8 bases not matched to a gene; V was cut back by 6 bases and J by 7 bases. Germline CDR1 is MGHDK and CDR2 is SYGVNS. The CDR3 bases are TGTGCCAGCAGCCAAAGACTAGCGGGGGGGCTGAATGAGCAGTTCTTC. Its protein product is CASSQRLAGGLNEQFF.

V usage is TRBV25-1 and J usage is TRBJ2-4; TRBD1 matches at 7 bases. The junction had 8 bases not matched to a gene; V was cut back by 4 bases and J by 8 bases. Germline-derived CDR1 and CDR2 are MGHDK and SYGVNS. This CDR3 is built from 14 residues. This chain's CDR3 is CASSAVGQRYIQYF. CDR3 sequence (DNA): TGTGCCAGCAGTGCAGTGGGACAGCGCTACATTCAGTACTTC.

The gene calls are TRBV9 and TRBJ2-1; TRBD1 might be the D (6 bases). The CDR3 consists of 15 residues. Between the trimmed V and J ends, which lost 2 bases and 8 bases, there was a span of 17 bases. Germline V gene sequence: CDR1 SGDLS, CDR2 YYNGEE. The CDR3, as DNA: TGTGCCAGCAGCGTCCGGGACATTAGTAACTATGAGCAGTTCTTC. Protein sequence: CASSVRDISNYEQFF.

The V call is TRBV29-1, the J call TRBJ2-7; TRBD2 aligns across 8 bases. Germline V gene sequence: CDR1 SQVTM, CDR2 ANQGSEA. The CDR3 sequence is 14 residues long. V trimming: 4 bases; J trimming: 2 bases; junction bases outside the gene matches: 7. In nucleotides, the CDR3 is TGCAGCGTTGGTTCACAGCGGGAGCCCTACGAGCAGTACTTC. It specifies CSVGSQREPYEQYF.

The chain couples TRBV7-3 to TRBJ2-1; 15 nucleotides agree with TRBD2. The CDR3 length is 16 residues. V lost 5 bases and J lost 7; bases outside the gene matches: 6. Germline V gene sequence: CDR1 SGHTA, CDR2 FQGTGA. For the CDR3, the DNA is TGTGCCAGCAGCCTGGGGACTAGCGGGGGGCAGAATGAGCAGTTCTTC. Translation: CASSLGTSGGQNEQFF.

The CDR3 sequence is CASSQDSLALDNEQFF. CDR3 DNA: TGCGCCAGCAGCCAAGATAGCCTAGCTCTAGACAATGAGCAGTTCTTC. This chain connects TRBV4-3 to TRBJ2-1; weak D call: TRBD2 (5 bases). This CDR3 spans 16 amino acids. Trimming shortened V by 0 bases and J by 5 bases, and 14 bases separated the two germline ends. Germline CDR1 reads LGHNA; CDR2 reads YSLEER.

This chain connects TRBV12-3 or TRBV12-4 to TRBJ2-7; D gene unclear. The CDR3 runs 12 residues. The V gene lost 5 bases and the J gene lost 2 bases, with 7 bases spanning the gap. The CDR3, as DNA: TGTGCCAGCAGTACTGTACCCTACGAGCAGTACTTC. Protein sequence: CASSTVPYEQYF.

The chain combines TRBV28 with TRBJ2-2; TRBD2 matches at 10 bases. The CDR3 length is 16 residues. V lost 4 bases to trimming and J lost 6 bases; unmatched junction nucleotides: 8. Germline V lookup: CDR1 MDHEN, CDR2 SYDVKM. The CDR3 region has the DNA TGTGCCAGCAGTTGGGGGAGGCTAGCGGGAGCCGGGGAGCTGTTTTTT. Protein: CASSWGRLAGAGELFF.

This chain joins TRBV7-2 and TRBJ2-1; TRBD2 matches at 11 bases. J lost 4 bases, V lost 1 base, and 12 bases had no gene match. This CDR3 is 19 amino acids long. Germline values: CDR1 SGHTA, CDR2 FQGNSA. CDR3 sequence (DNA): TGTGCCAGCAGCTTAGTTGTAGCGGGAGGGCCTGGGGGGTACAATGAGCAGTTCTTC. Translated: CASSLVVAGGPGGYNEQFF.

This clone was detected only a few times. The genes are TRBV4-1 and TRBJ2-7; 8 bases fit TRBD1. Looked up from germline, CDR1 is MGHRA and CDR2 is YSYEKL. The CDR3 is 15 residues long. Trimming cost V 4 bases and J 3 bases; bases outside gene matches: 8. The CDR3 DNA is TGCGCCAGCAGCCCCCTGGTAGGGACAGGCTACGAGCAGTACTTC. It codes for CASSPLVGTGYEQYF.

The genes are TRBV3-1 (or the pseudogene TRBV3-2) and TRBJ1-3, with D uncertain. CDR3 size: 14 residues. Germline V gene sequence: CDR1 LGHDT, CDR2 YNNKEL (reference sequence). Trimming stripped 1 base from V and 0 bases from J, with 4 bases between. CDR3 bases: TGTGCCAGCAGCCAAGCCTTCTCTGGAAACACCATATATTTT. Amino acids: CASSQAFSGNTIYF.

This chain connects TRBV30 to TRBJ2-3; TRBD2 matches 8 bases. Germline V lookup: CDR1 GTSNPN, CDR2 SVGIG (reference sequence). The ends lost 0 bases at V and 2 bases at J; junction bases unmatched: 10. The CDR3 extends over 17 amino acids. The CDR3 region has the DNA TGTGCCTGGAGTGTACTGGCCCCTAGCGGGTTCACAGATACGCAGTATTTT. It specifies CAWSVLAPSGFTDTQYF.

The gene calls are TRBV6-2 or TRBV6-3 and TRBJ2-7; 8 nucleotides align to TRBD1. J was trimmed by 5 bases and V by 6 bases; bases with no gene match: 18. CDR3 length equals 17 residues. CDR1 is MNHEY and CDR2 is SVGEGT in the germline V gene. DNA of the CDR3: TGTGCCAGCAGCACCCTGGGACCCGGACAGGGTGTAGACGAGCAGTACTTC. Protein sequence: CASSTLGPGQGVDEQYF.

The rearrangement joins TRBV5-8 to TRBJ1-5, with D perhaps matching TRBD1 (6 bases). Germline values: CDR1 SGHTS, CDR2 YDEGEE. CDR3 length equals 17 residues. Trimming took off 2 bases at V and 1 base at J, with 16 bases between the two ends. The CDR3 bases are TGTGCCAGCAGCTTAGGTGGGGGCTACTGGAGCAATCAGCCCCAGCATTTT. As protein: CASSLGGGYWSNQPQHF.

This clone was counted a few times. For the CDR3, the DNA is TGTGCCAGCAGGCGCGCAGGGGCGGACAATCAGCCCCAGCATTTT. The encoded protein is CASRRAGADNQPQHF. The chain uses TRBV6-5 and TRBJ1-5, with a possible D match to TRBD1 (6 bases). The V gene's germline CDR1 is MNHEY and CDR2 SVGAGI. The V and J ends lost 6 bases and 3 bases respectively, with 15 bases between them. CDR3 length: 15 residues.

This sequence joins TRBV5-6 and TRBJ2-2; tentative D call: TRBD2 (5 bases). Germline V gives CDR1 SGHDT, CDR2 YYEEEE. Between the trimmed V and J ends, which lost 2 bases and 6 bases, there was a span of 14 bases. The CDR3 length is 15 residues. Here the CDR3 reads CASSFKRRGAGELFF. The CDR3 coding sequence is TGTGCCAGCAGCTTCAAGCGGCGAGGTGCCGGGGAGCTGTTTTTT.

The chain is built from TRBV2 and TRBJ1-2; D is possibly TRBD1 (6 bases). The germline gives CDR1 SNHLY, CDR2 FYNNEI. With 2 bases removed from V and 5 bases from J, the gap between germline ends came to 24 bases. There are 18 residues in the CDR3. This chain's CDR3 is CASSEQGLGQLGDYGYTF. The CDR3 coding sequence is TGTGCCAGCAGTGAACAGGGGCTCGGGCAGTTGGGGGATTATGGCTACACCTTC.

This clone was recorded only once. V and J are TRBV27 and TRBJ1-2; D gene ambiguous. The germline V gene has CDR1 MNHEY and CDR2 SMNVEV (reference sequence). The CDR3 length is 15 residues. V was pared by 4 bases and J by 4 bases, with 16 bases between. This CDR3 is CASSSSPLRVYGYTF. The CDR3 DNA sequence: TGTGCCAGCAGTTCGTCCCCTCTGAGGGTCTATGGCTACACCTTC.

This chain links TRBV5-5 with TRBJ1-2, with D unclear. The V gene's germline CDR1 is SGHKS and CDR2 YYEKEE (reference sequence). The V gene lost 0 bases and the J gene lost 8 bases, with 8 bases spanning the gap. The CDR3 loop spans 12 amino acids. The CDR3 nucleotides read TGTGCCAGCAGCTTGGAAGAGAGAGGCTACACCTTC. The encoded protein is CASSLEERGYTF.

The CDR3 nucleotides are TGTGCCAGCAGTCCCCCGACAGGGGGAGGGGGCATGAATTCACCCCTCCACTTT. This codes for CASSPPTGGGGMNSPLHF. The chain carries TRBV6-6 and TRBJ1-6; TRBD1 aligns across 9 bases. The CDR3 is made up of 18 amino acids. Trimming at V came to 5 bases and at J to 7 bases, leaving 15 bases not matched to a gene. The germline V gene encodes CDR1 MNHNY and CDR2 SVGAGI (reference sequence).

The chain uses TRBV19 and TRBJ2-1; TRBD1 matches at 9 bases. The CDR3 consists of 15 residues. Germline lookup yields CDR1 LNHDA and CDR2 SQIVND (reference sequence). V lost 5 bases to trimming and J lost 12 bases; unmatched junction nucleotides: 14. CDR3 region: CASSSPGQGTMRQFF. The CDR3 nucleotides read TGTGCCAGTAGTTCACCGGGACAGGGTACAATGAGGCAGTTCTTC.

The genes are TRBV28 and TRBJ1-2; D uncertain. Germline-derived CDR1 and CDR2 are MDHEN and SYDVKM. This CDR3 is built from 13 residues. The germline V and J ends were trimmed by 7 bases and 7 bases, with 16 bases remaining between them. This CDR3 reads CASIGQAFGGYTF. The CDR3 coding sequence is TGTGCCAGCATTGGGCAGGCGTTCGGTGGCTACACCTTC.

This chain connects TRBV2 to TRBJ2-3, with 8 bases lining up with TRBD2. Trimming cost V 7 bases and J 0 bases; bases outside gene matches: 15. CDR1 is SNHLY, CDR2 FYNNEI, per germline. This CDR3 contains 18 residues. The CDR3 DNA sequence: TGTGCCAGCATTACGGGTCTCCTCCGGGGGGGAAGCACAGATACGCAGTATTTT. Translating gives CASITGLLRGGSTDTQYF.

By sample fraction, this clone is medium-sized. The rearrangement joins TRBV11-1 to TRBJ2-2, with TRBD2 as a possible D gene (5 bases). CDR3 size: 15 residues. The ends were cut back, 3 bases at V and 1 base at J, with 9 bases in the middle. The germline gives CDR1 SGHAT, CDR2 FQDESV (reference sequence). This CDR3 reads CASSFLAGNTGELFF. The DNA of the CDR3 is TGTGCCAGCAGCTTTTTGGCGGGGAACACCGGGGAGCTGTTTTTT.

This clone was counted a single time. The chain uses TRBV2 and TRBJ2-3; 10 bases are a match to TRBD2. After removal of 3 bases from V and 6 bases from J, the junction contained 9 bases not matched to a gene. The CDR3 consists of 16 residues. Germline values: CDR1 SNHLY, CDR2 FYNNEI. CDR3 loop: CASSEEASGRRDTQYF. For the CDR3, the DNA is TGTGCCAGCAGTGAGGAGGCTAGCGGGAGACGGGATACGCAGTATTTT.